This is a list of T cell receptor beta chains from one sample in a study of blood T cell repertoires in COVID-19. Measured with immunoSEQ multiplex PCR; TCRdb has only the in-frame clones, and not every one. The sample holds around 99,000 clones; 70% to 90% are singletons and the top ten take 1.1%. Sequenced sample: peripheral blood. These receptors were collected from a human donor in a cohort sampled during active COVID-19. Each CDR3 is given with its conserved first and last residue. D genes are given only for firm matches. Size is stated for part of the rows, as once, few or many counts, or as a class when the clone is expanded.

J,V,size,D,CDR3,DNA
TRBJ2-1,TRBV6-1,.,TRBD2,CASSEVLAGGNNEQFF,TGTGCCAGCAGTGAAGTTCTAGCGGGGGGGAACAATGAGCAGTTCTTC
TRBJ2-1,TRBV2,.,TRBD2,CASSTSGSYNEQFF,TGTGCCAGCAGTACTAGCGGCTCCTACAATGAGCAGTTCTTC
TRBJ2-7,TRBV6-5,few,.,CASRSGQIVYEQYF,TGTGCCAGCAGGAGCGGACAGATCGTCTACGAGCAGTACTTC
TRBJ2-4,TRBV6-2/TRBV6-3,.,TRBD1,CASSFAGQVAKNIQYF,TGTGCCAGCAGTTTCGCCGGACAGGTAGCCAAAAACATTCAGTACTTC
TRBJ2-2,TRBV30,.,.,CACTRGGGELFF,TGTGCCTGTACTAGGGGGGGCGGGGAGCTGTTTTTT
TRBJ1-1,TRBV5-6,.,.,CASSREDTEAFF,TGTGCCAGCAGCCGGGAGGACACTGAAGCTTTCTTT
TRBJ1-1,TRBV9,once,TRBD1,CASSVTGGFTEAFF,TGTGCCAGCAGCGTAACAGGGGGTTTTACTGAAGCTTTCTTT
TRBJ1-5,TRBV19,few,TRBD1,CASRSGQGLNQPQHF,TGTGCCAGTAGGTCGGGACAGGGATTGAATCAGCCCCAGCATTTT
TRBJ1-2,TRBV5-6,.,.,CASSPGQSAVWGYGYTF,TGTGCCAGCAGCCCCGGGCAGTCAGCGGTTTGGGGCTATGGCTACACCTTC
TRBJ2-7,TRBV7-2,.,TRBD2,CASSRGGSYSYEQYF,TGTGCCAGCAGTCGGGGGGGGTCTTACTCCTACGAGCAGTACTTC
TRBJ1-3,TRBV9,.,.,CASSVGFFNTIYF,TGTGCCAGCAGCGTGGGCTTTTTTAACACCATATATTTT
TRBJ1-1,TRBV18,.,TRBD1,CASSPIGTGGFVAFF,TGTGCCAGCTCACCCATCGGGACAGGGGGCTTTGTAGCTTTCTTT
TRBJ2-7,TRBV3-1/TRBV3-2,.,.,CASSLRGAGEQYF,TGTGCCAGCAGCCTACGGGGCGCGGGGGAGCAGTACTTC
TRBJ2-7,TRBV6-6,.,.,CASRTGLYEQYF,TGTGCCAGCAGGACAGGACTCTACGAGCAGTACTTC
TRBJ2-1,TRBV24-1,.,TRBD2,CATSDRTSGLGFSYNEQFF,TGTGCCACCAGTGACCGGACTAGCGGGTTGGGCTTCTCCTACAATGAGCAGTTCTTC
TRBJ2-3,TRBV29-1,.,TRBD1,CSPPLGQGTTDTQYF,TGCAGCCCCCCATTGGGACAGGGGACGACAGATACGCAGTATTTT
TRBJ1-2,TRBV4-2,once,.,CASSQAGNYGYTF,TGTGCCAGCAGCCAAGCGGGAAACTATGGCTACACCTTC
TRBJ1-5,TRBV27,.,.,CASSSKGFNQPQHF,TGTGCCAGCAGTTCTAAGGGGTTCAATCAGCCCCAGCATTTT
TRBJ1-1,TRBV9,.,.,CASSLQRNTEAFF,TGTGCCAGCAGTTTACAGAGGAACACTGAAGCTTTCTTT
TRBJ1-3,TRBV5-4,.,.,CASSLEGVSGNTIYF,TGTGCCAGCAGCTTAGAGGGGGTATCTGGAAACACCATATATTTT
TRBJ1-6,TRBV6-1,.,.,CASSEVVVGAANSPLHF,TGTGCCAGCAGTGAAGTGGTGGTGGGGGCTGCTAATTCACCCCTCCACTTT
TRBJ2-7,TRBV5-1,.,TRBD1,CASGPGTGNGEQYF,TGCGCCAGCGGTCCCGGGACAGGGAATGGGGAGCAGTACTTC
TRBJ2-7,TRBV7-9,.,.,CASSTPGLPPYEQYF,TGTGCCAGCAGCACACCGGGACTTCCGCCCTACGAGCAGTACTTC
TRBJ1-4,TRBV19,.,TRBD1,CASSSRDSGEKLFF,TGTGCCAGTAGTAGCCGGGACAGCGGGGAAAAACTGTTTTTT
TRBJ1-2,TRBV4-3,.,TRBD1,CASSQLIQGASGYTF,TGCGCCAGCAGCCAATTAATCCAGGGGGCGTCAGGCTACACCTTC
TRBJ1-1,TRBV11-2,.,TRBD1,CASSPQQGYDTEAFF,TGTGCCAGCAGCCCCCAACAGGGGTACGACACTGAAGCTTTCTTT
TRBJ2-7,TRBV7-2,.,TRBD2,CASSLLAGAFSYEQYF,TGTGCCAGCAGCTTACTAGCGGGGGCCTTCTCCTACGAGCAGTACTTC
TRBJ2-1,TRBV7-2,.,.,CASSLHRWGWNEQFF,TGTGCCAGCAGCTTACATCGCTGGGGCTGGAATGAGCAGTTCTTC
TRBJ2-3,TRBV19,.,.,CASNSADTDTQYF,TGTGCCAGTAACTCGGCGGACACAGATACGCAGTATTTT
TRBJ2-4,TRBV28,.,TRBD1,CASSGRQGKNIQYF,TGTGCCAGCAGCGGCCGACAGGGGAAAAACATTCAGTACTTC
TRBJ2-3,TRBV3-1/TRBV3-2,few,TRBD2,CASSSGWGGHRTDTQYF,TGTGCCAGCAGCAGTGGTTGGGGGGGTCATCGCACAGATACGCAGTATTTT
TRBJ1-1,TRBV6-2/TRBV6-3,few,TRBD1,CASSPLTHTGAVVNTEAFF,TGTGCCAGCAGCCCGCTGACTCATACAGGGGCCGTAGTGAACACTGAAGCTTTCTTT
TRBJ1-1,TRBV7-2,.,TRBD1,CASRRAITGATEAFF,TGTGCCAGCAGACGCGCCATAACAGGGGCCACTGAAGCTTTCTTT
TRBJ2-2,TRBV6-5,.,.,CASTWTQTGELFF,TGTGCCAGCACATGGACACAAACCGGGGAGCTGTTTTTT
TRBJ2-1,TRBV19,.,.,CASSISSGAWNEQFF,TGTGCCAGTAGTATAAGTAGCGGCGCGTGGAATGAGCAGTTCTTC
TRBJ1-1,TRBV3-1/TRBV3-2,.,TRBD1,CASSQDTRRWGQGITEAFF,TGTGCCAGCAGCCAAGATACTCGTCGTTGGGGACAGGGGATCACTGAAGCTTTCTTT
TRBJ2-5,TRBV6-6,.,.,CASSPKGGRQETQYF,TGTGCCAGCAGTCCTAAAGGGGGACGACAAGAGACCCAGTACTTC
TRBJ2-3,TRBV5-1,.,.,CASSLPSGSTDTQYF,TGCGCCAGCAGCCTCCCCAGCGGGAGCACAGATACGCAGTATTTT
TRBJ2-3,TRBV28,.,.,CASTTDSGRTDTQYF,TGTGCCAGCACAACGGACAGCGGACGCACAGATACGCAGTATTTT